This TCR beta chain appears in the sequencing data of a study of shared clonotypes between healthy human individuals (TCRdb year 2020). Regarding the research as a whole: Three men and two women, aged 18 to 49 years, made up the cohort. For each donor, CD4 naive and CD4 memory were each run on three plates, CD8 naive on two plates, and CD8 memory on one plate. To estimate repertoire size and how much clonotype sharing occurs between individuals, the study deeply sequenced the blood TCR repertoires of five healthy adults. Different laboratories and diverse techniques were used to prepare libraries and sequence TCR repertoires, to increase sequencing depth and limit assay-specific biases. Between about 0.8 and 9 billion PBMCs per donor were obtained by leukapheresis.

Trimming at the junction amounts to 8 bases on V and 5 bases on J, and the germline ends lie 12 bases apart. The germline V gene yields SGHVS for CDR1 and FQNEAQ for CDR2. From its cysteine to its phenylalanine, the CDR3 spans 12 amino acids. Of the read, only the CDR3 DNA is kept; its 36 bases are in frame from base 1. Using the deep immunoSEQ assay, multiplex PCR amplified TCR CDR3 regions from genomic DNA. For each cell subset, the extracted genomic DNA was distributed evenly across all wells of several immunoSEQ 96-well plates, and each plate served as one replicate. For sorted subsets, each replicate PCR was loaded with 200 ng genomic DNA, equivalent to some 27,000 T cell genomes. Purified libraries were measured with a Qubit 3.0 fluorometer, size-checked on a Bioanalyzer 2100, and measured again with the KAPA Library Quantification kit. Every immunoSEQ 96-well plate was sequenced on a separate single-read 150-cycle Illumina NextSeq 550 flow cell. The authors processed their data as follows. The immunoSEQ output contained only junctional sequences without quality scores, so filtering could not match that applied to full-length reads. Sequences were annotated with PyIR, a Python wrapper for IgBLAST v1.9, and V/J genes and CDR3 were assigned using IMGT germline references. Reads were removed for weak V/J assignments (E-value above 1e-6), missing CDR3, stop codons, out-of-frame junctions, or ambiguous translated residues. V3J clonotypes were defined as sequences sharing an identical inferred V gene, J gene, and CDR3 amino acid sequence. The percentage overlap between two repertoires was calculated by dividing the number of shared unique clonotypes by the size of the smaller repertoire. RTK rarefaction, the Chao1 estimator, and Recon v2.1 estimates of unobserved clonotypes were used to assess repertoire richness. Generation probabilities for all TCRbeta clonotypes obtained by the gDNA method from a handful of donors were computed using OLGA. TCRdb stores this immuneACCESS table with in-frame sequences only. Part of the clones is absent; in the studies checked, under half of the shortfall reflects unresolved V genes, and no reason is known for the rest. That table supplies the V and J calls and clone size; D and trimming were determined from the DNA. The sample table holds some 240,000 clones, of which 60% to 70% were seen once. The ten largest clonotypes hold approximately 12% of the sample.

This clone was counted only a few times. Its antigen remains undetermined. It has no much larger one-base neighbor in the sample; base qualities were not kept. Study-wide conclusions, independent of this receptor: Compared with non-shared clonotypes, the clonotypes found in all four sorted-subset donors had higher generation probabilities. Larger estimated clonotype richness was generally found for naive subsets than for memory subsets. Even with the large sequencing depth, rarefaction of the sorted-subset datasets indicated that sequencing was incomplete. Sharing across a few donors was observed for around 5% of naive CD4, about 3.2% of naive CD8, about 2.3% of memory CD4, and about 0.4% of memory CD8 clonotypes. The genetic and exposure-history diversity represented was limited by the small number of donors. Based on pairwise subsampling, the degree of clonotype sharing among donors was expected to be affected by sequencing depth. Sampling was limited to blood, and TCR repertoires in tissue likely differ from TCR repertoires in blood.

The donors were healthy, HIV-negative adults with no recently reported acute infections or vaccinations. Only Caucasian adults living in Nashville, Tennessee, USA were represented among the donors. CD4+ T cells were enriched by magnetic negative selection, after which naive cells were positively selected on CD45RA and the negative fraction was taken as the memory subset. Blood was collected by leukapheresis, and PBMCs were isolated by Ficoll-Histopaque density gradient centrifugation and then cryopreserved in liquid nitrogen vapor phase. Purity and quantity of every magnetically sorted T cell population were checked by analytical flow cytometry. From each sorted fraction, genomic DNA was isolated and quantified by UV absorbance on a Nanodrop 2000c.

This receptor was obtained from a man younger than 40 in good health. This receptor chain uses TRBV7-8 and TRBJ2-5; the D gene identity is not certain. Specimen: memory CD4+ T cells sorted from blood. The cell subset or site label for this specimen denotes: CD45RA-negative fraction. The DNA sequence reads TGTGCCAGCGCGGACGCCGCGGAGACCCAGTACTTC. Its amino acids are CASADAAETQYF.